These 5 T cell receptor beta chains were all obtained from the same sample, sequenced in a study of T cells in women clearing cervical HPV infection. TCRdb's table, derived via immunoSEQ multiplex PCR, lists solely in-frame clones and lacks some. The sample's table shows about 41,000 clones. Sequencing was carried out using blood buffy coat. These receptors all come from a woman between 18 and 69 years old with a cervical HPV16 infection that either progressed to CIN3+ or cleared (not recorded which).

In regard to this clone: The read ends 3 residues before the CDR3 terminus; that terminus is restored from the germline J gene. The chain links TRBV2 to TRBJ1-4, with 8 positions matching TRBD1. Germline CDR1 reads SNHLY; CDR2 reads FYNNEI. The V and J ends lost 7 bases and 2 bases, in that order; junction bases with no gene match: 3. This CDR3 contains 14 residues. CDR3 DNA (partial): TGTGCCAGCAAAGACAGGGGTACTAATGAAAAA. Translating it yields CASKDRGTNEK. The CDR3, in full, reads CASKDRGTNEKLFF.

As concerns this clone: Read coverage stops 3 residues before the CDR3 terminus; the germline J gene supplies the remainder. The chain couples TRBV29-1 to TRBJ2-7; TRBD2 is a possible D gene (6 bases). The germline V gene encodes CDR1 SQVTM and CDR2 ANQGSEA. V lost 4 bases, J lost 4 bases, and 14 bases lay in between. The length of the CDR3 is 13 residues. The CDR3 loop reads CSVVTGAGYEQYF. The sequenced CDR3 bases are TGCAGCGTTGTGACGGGAGCGGGTTACGAG.

Points on this clone: The read terminates 3 residues before the CDR3 end, so the remaining end is supplied by the germline J gene. The chain combines TRBV5-1 with TRBJ1-2, with 9 positions matching TRBD1. The CDR3 is made up of 14 amino acids. The germline CDR1 and CDR2 sequences are SGHRS and YFSETQ. CDR3 bases read: TGCGCCAGCAGCCCGGACAGGGGAACGGGCGGC. Its protein product is CASSPDRGTGG. From start to end, the CDR3 is CASSPDRGTGGYTF.

On this clone itself: Coverage ceases 3 residues before the CDR3 finishes, and the germline J gene fills in the end. The chain carries TRBV10-1 and TRBJ2-2; 9 bases fit TRBD1. Looked up from germline, CDR1 is WNHNN and CDR2 is SYGVQD (reference sequence). The CDR3 totals 16 residues. V gave up 6 bases and J gave up 7 bases; unmatched junction bases: 12. CDR3 bases read: TGCGCCAGCAGCAAAACCGGGACAGGGCAAAACGGGGAG. Protein: CASSKTGTGQNGE. The CDR3 as a whole reads CASSKTGTGQNGELFF.

As concerns this clone: The read stops 3 residues short of the end of the CDR3; the missing end is completed from the germline J gene. This chain uses TRBV7-2 with TRBJ2-7; tentative D call: TRBD2 (6 bases). In germline, CDR1 is SGHTA, CDR2 FQGNSA. The CDR3 extends over 13 amino acids. The V and J ends lost 4 bases and 0 bases respectively, with 7 bases between them. Incomplete CDR3 DNA: TGTGCCAGCAGCTCGACTAGCTCCTACGAG. This gives the protein CASSSTSSYE. The full CDR3 protein reads CASSSTSSYEQYF.